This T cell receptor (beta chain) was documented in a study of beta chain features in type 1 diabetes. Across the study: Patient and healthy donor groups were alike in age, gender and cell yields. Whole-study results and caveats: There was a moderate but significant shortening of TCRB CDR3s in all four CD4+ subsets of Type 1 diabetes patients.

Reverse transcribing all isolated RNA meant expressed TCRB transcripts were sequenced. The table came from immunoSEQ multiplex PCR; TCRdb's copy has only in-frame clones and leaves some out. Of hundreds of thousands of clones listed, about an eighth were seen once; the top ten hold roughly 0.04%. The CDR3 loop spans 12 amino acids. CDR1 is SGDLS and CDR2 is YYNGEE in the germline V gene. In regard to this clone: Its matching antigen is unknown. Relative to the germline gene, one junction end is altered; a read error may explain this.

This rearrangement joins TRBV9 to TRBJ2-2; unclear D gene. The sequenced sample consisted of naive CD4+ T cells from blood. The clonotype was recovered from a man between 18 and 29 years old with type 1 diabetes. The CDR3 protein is CASMENAGELFF. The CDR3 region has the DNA TGTGCCAGCATGGAGAACGCCGGGGAGCTGTTTTTT. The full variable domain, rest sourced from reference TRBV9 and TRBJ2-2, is DSGVTQTPKHLITATGQRVTLRCSPRSGDLSVYWYQQSLDQGLQFLIQYYNGEERAKGNILERFSAQQFPDLHSELNLSSLELGDSALYFCASMENAGELFFGEGSRLTVL.